Only a few counts were recorded for the clone carrying this T cell receptor beta chain. This record comes from a study of T cell changes during pregnancy in multiple sclerosis. J lost 11 bases, V lost 4 bases, and 9 bases had no gene match. The CDR3 length is 13 residues. Germline values: CDR1 SGHNT, CDR2 YYREEE (reference sequence). Sequenced by immunoSEQ multiplex PCR; TCRdb stores in-frame clones only, minus some. The table shows roughly 79,000 clones, with roughly 95% occurring only once. The clonotype was recovered from a female donor in good health, enrolled as a control in a pregnancy study. The material sequenced was peripheral blood, taken in the second trimester of pregnancy. The rearrangement links TRBV5-4 to TRBJ1-1, with 9 bases fitting TRBD1. The CDR3: CASSPGTGSDAFF. Here the CDR3 DNA reads TGTGCCAGCAGCCCCGGGACAGGGAGCGATGCTTTCTTT.